This T cell receptor beta chain was found in a study of blood T cell repertoires in COVID-19. The cohort comprised adults aged about 18 to 89 years residing in about two dozen US areas. Only in-frame clones appear in the TCRdb table, and some are missing; sequencing was by immunoSEQ multiplex PCR. Of 150,000 to 200,000 clones listed, roughly 88% were seen once; the top ten hold under 15%. The germline V gene encodes CDR1 SGHNT and CDR2 YYREEE (reference sequence). The CDR3 runs to 14 residues. V was cut by 5 bases and J by 1 base, with 12 bases left in between. This receptor was obtained from an older woman who had recovered from COVID-19. V and J are TRBV5-4 and TRBJ1-2; the D gene is possibly TRBD1 (6 bases). Material for sequencing was PBMCs or T cells enriched from blood (not recorded which). The CDR3 bases are TGTGCCAGCAGACCCCAGGGGAATAACTATGGCTACACCTTC. This translates into CASRPQGNNYGYTF.